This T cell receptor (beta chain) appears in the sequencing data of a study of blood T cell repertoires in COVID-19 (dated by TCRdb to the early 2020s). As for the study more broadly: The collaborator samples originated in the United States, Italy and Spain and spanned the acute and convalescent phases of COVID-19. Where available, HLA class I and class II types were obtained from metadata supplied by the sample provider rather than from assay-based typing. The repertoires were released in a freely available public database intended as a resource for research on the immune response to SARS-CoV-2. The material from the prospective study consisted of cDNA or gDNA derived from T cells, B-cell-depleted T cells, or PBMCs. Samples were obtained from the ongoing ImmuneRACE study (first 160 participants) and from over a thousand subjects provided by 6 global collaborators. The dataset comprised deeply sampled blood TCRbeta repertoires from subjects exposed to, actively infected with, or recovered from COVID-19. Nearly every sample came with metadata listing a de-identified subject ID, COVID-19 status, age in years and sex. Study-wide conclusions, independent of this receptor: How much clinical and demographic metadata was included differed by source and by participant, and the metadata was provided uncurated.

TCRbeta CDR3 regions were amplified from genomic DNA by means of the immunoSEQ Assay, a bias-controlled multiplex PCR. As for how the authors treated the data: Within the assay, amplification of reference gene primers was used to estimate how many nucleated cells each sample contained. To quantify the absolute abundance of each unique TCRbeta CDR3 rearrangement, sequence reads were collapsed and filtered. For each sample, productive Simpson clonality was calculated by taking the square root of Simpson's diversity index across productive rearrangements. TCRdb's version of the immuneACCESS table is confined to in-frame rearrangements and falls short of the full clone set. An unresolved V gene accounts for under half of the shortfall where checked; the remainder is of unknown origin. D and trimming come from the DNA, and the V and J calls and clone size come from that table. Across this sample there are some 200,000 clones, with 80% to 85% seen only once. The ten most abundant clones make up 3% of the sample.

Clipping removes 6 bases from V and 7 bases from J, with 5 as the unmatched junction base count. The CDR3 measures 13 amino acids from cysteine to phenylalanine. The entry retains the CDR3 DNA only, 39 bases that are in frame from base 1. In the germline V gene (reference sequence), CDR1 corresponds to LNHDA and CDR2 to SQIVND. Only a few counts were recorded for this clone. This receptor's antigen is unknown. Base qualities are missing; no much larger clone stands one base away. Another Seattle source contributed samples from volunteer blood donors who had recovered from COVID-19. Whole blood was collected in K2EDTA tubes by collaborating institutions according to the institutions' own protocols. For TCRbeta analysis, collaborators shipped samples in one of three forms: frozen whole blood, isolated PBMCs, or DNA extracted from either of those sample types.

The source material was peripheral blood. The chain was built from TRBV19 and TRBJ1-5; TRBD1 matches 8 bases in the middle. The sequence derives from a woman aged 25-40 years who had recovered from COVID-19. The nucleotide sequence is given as TGTGCCAGTAGCAGGGACAGGAGCCAGCCCCAGCATTTT. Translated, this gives CASSRDRSQPQHF.